Each of the 5 T cell receptor beta chains below was sequenced from the same sample in a study of shared clonotypes between healthy human individuals. Generated by immunoSEQ multiplex PCR, the TCRdb table keeps only in-frame clones and is missing some. The table shows 1 million to 1.3 million clones, with approximately 78% occurring only once. The sequencing input was memory CD4+ T cells from PBMCs. Subset given: CD45RA-negative fraction. The receptors shown here come from a man in his late teens or twenties in good health. Some clones in this sample may be carry-over from other donors' samples.

The rearrangement uses TRBV7-8 and TRBJ2-1; 9 positions match TRBD2. The CDR3 is 16 residues long. V shed 1 base, J shed 3 bases, and the junction held 4 bases outside the gene matches. Germline loops: CDR1 SGHVS, CDR2 FQNEAQ. The CDR3 DNA follows: TGTGCCAGCAGCTTAGTGGCGGGAGGGGTCTACAATGAGCAGTTCTTC. It codes for CASSLVAGGVYNEQFF.

The chain is built from TRBV20-1 and TRBJ1-2; weak D call: TRBD1 (5 bases). The CDR3 contains 10 residues. With 4 bases removed from V and 9 bases from J, the gap between germline ends came to 9 bases. Per the germline V gene, CDR1 is DFQATT and CDR2 is SNEGSKA (reference sequence). The CDR3 DNA follows: TGCAGTGCTAAGCAGGGTAGCTACACCTTC. It encodes CSAKQGSYTF.

A note on this clone: This could be a read error, since a much larger clone is one nucleotide away. This rearrangement joins TRBV28 to TRBJ2-5, with D hard to call. In germline, CDR1 is MDHEN, CDR2 SYDVKM. The CDR3 is 11 residues long. V was trimmed by 4 bases and J by 7 bases, leaving 7 bases between them. CDR3 DNA: TGTGCCAGCAGTTCTGAAGGGACCCAGTACTTC. Residues: CASSSEGTQYF. The full variable domain, completed using reference TRBV28 and TRBJ2-5, is DVKVTQSSRYLVKRTGEKVFLECVQDMDHENMFWYRQDPGLGLRLIYFSYDVKMKEKGDIPEGYSVSREKKERFSLILESASTNQTSMYLCASSSEGTQYFGPGTRLLVL.

The J gene is TRBJ2-7, the V gene TRBV7-2; TRBD1 agrees at 9 bases. CDR1 is SGHTA, CDR2 FQGNSA, per germline. J gave up 7 bases and V 0 bases, and 13 bases lay outside the gene matches. CDR3 length: 17 amino acids. The CDR3 region is CASSLARPGTGLREQYF. The CDR3 bases are TGTGCCAGCAGCTTAGCTCGGCCCGGGACAGGGTTGAGGGAGCAGTACTTC.

There are a few counts of this clone. V usage is TRBV5-1 and J usage is TRBJ1-1; perhaps TRBD1 as D (6 bases). The CDR3 loop spans 14 amino acids. In germline, CDR1 is SGHRS, CDR2 YFSETQ. V lost 4 bases, J lost 1 base, and 11 bases lay in between. The CDR3 loop reads CASSTGTKNTEAFF. CDR3 DNA: TGCGCCAGCAGCACCGGGACAAAGAACACTGAAGCTTTCTTT.